This TCR beta chain originates from a study of cytomegalovirus exposure and HLA in healthy donors. Across the study: An earlier analysis identified 120 million or so unique TCR beta sequences in some 170 million T cells.

The CDR3 spans 13 residues. In germline, CDR1 is PRHDT, CDR2 FYEKMQ (reference sequence). Trimming left V 1 base short and J 6 bases short, with 8 bases between. On this clone itself: The antigen remains undetermined.

General observations from the study: Sequencing likely generated an artifact that appeared as a cluster of highly shared sequence variants. Some public TCRs appeared in many individuals, while most sequences were rare. Researchers reportedly found TCR beta sequences accurately predicted most subjects' HLA-A and HLA-B alleles.

PCR was performed using 60 Vbeta and 13 Jbeta primers. The method was immunoSEQ multiplex PCR; TCRdb's version includes in-frame clones alone and lacks a portion of them. The sample spans approximately 110,000 clones; the ten largest clones claim roughly 4%. V is TRBV13 and J is TRBJ2-3; no firm D call. The sequence was collected from a man aged 18 to 30 in good health and CMV-seronegative. The specimen sequenced was PBMCs. This CDR3 is CASSLAVQDTQYF. CDR3 bases: TGTGCCAGCAGCTTAGCAGTTCAGGATACGCAGTATTTT.